A selection of T cell receptor beta chains follows, all from one sample in a study of read filtering for tumor transcriptome and immune sequencing. TCRdb reprocessed the reads via MiXCR and lists one record per CDR3 protein. This table has about 86,000 distinct CDR3 sequences, approximately 13% appearing once. Sequences were obtained from a population of CD138-negative cells sorted from bone marrow. The receptors here all came from a donor aged 40 or over with multiple myeloma. Each CDR3 is given with its conserved first and last residue. The order of the fields is clone size, J gene, V gene, D gene, CDR3 protein, CDR3 DNA. D genes are given only for firm matches. Clone size is not always given. Where it is, it says once, few, many or a class for expanded clones.

clone size: many
J gene: TRBJ2-1
V gene: TRBV9
D gene: TRBD2
CDR3 protein: CASSPGTSSYNEQFF
CDR3 DNA: TGTGCCAGCAGCCCCGGGACTAGCTCCTACAATGAGCAGTTCTTC

clone size: many
J gene: TRBJ1-1
V gene: TRBV2
D gene: NA
CDR3 protein: CASSDEQGYTEAFF
CDR3 DNA: TGTGCCAGCAGTGATGAACAGGGATACACTGAAGCTTTCTTT

clone size: many
J gene: TRBJ2-1
V gene: TRBV4-2
D gene: TRBD1
CDR3 protein: CASSQDLARDSYNEQFF
CDR3 DNA: TGTGCCAGCAGCCAAGATCTCGCCCGGGACAGCTACAATGAGCAGTTCTTC

clone size: many
J gene: TRBJ2-5
V gene: TRBV12-3/TRBV12-4
D gene: NA
CDR3 protein: CASSSRETQYF
CDR3 DNA: TGTGCCAGCAGTTCCCGAGAGACCCAGTACTTC

clone size: many
J gene: TRBJ2-3
V gene: TRBV11-2
D gene: NA
CDR3 protein: CASSRWPRGNTDTQYF
CDR3 DNA: TGTGCCAGCAGCCGCTGGCCAAGGGGTAACACAGATACGCAGTATTTT

clone size: many
J gene: TRBJ2-2
V gene: TRBV10-3
D gene: TRBD2
CDR3 protein: CAIRELAGTGELFF
CDR3 DNA: TGTGCCATCAGGGAACTAGCGGGAACCGGGGAGCTGTTTTTT

clone size: many
J gene: TRBJ2-4
V gene: TRBV7-2
D gene: TRBD2
CDR3 protein: CASSLFGVASGPLGNIQYF
CDR3 DNA: TGTGCCAGCAGCTTATTTGGGGTAGCTAGCGGCCCTCTTGGAAACATTCAGTACTTC

clone size: many
J gene: TRBJ2-1
V gene: TRBV7-3
D gene: NA
CDR3 protein: CASSLGGTSSSYNEQFF
CDR3 DNA: TGTGCCAGCAGCTTAGGGGGGACGTCGAGCTCCTACAATGAGCAGTTCTTC

clone size: many
J gene: TRBJ2-3
V gene: TRBV5-1
D gene: NA
CDR3 protein: CASSLLSRSTVTDTQYF
CDR3 DNA: TGCGCCAGCAGCTTGCTGTCCCGATCTACAGTAACAGATACGCAGTATTTT

clone size: many
J gene: TRBJ2-1
V gene: TRBV20-1
D gene: NA
CDR3 protein: CSARDPYYNEQFF
CDR3 DNA: TGCAGTGCTAGAGACCCCTACTACAATGAGCAGTTCTTC

clone size: many
J gene: TRBJ1-1
V gene: TRBV20-1
D gene: TRBD1
CDR3 protein: CSAPTRGLNTEAFF
CDR3 DNA: TGCAGTGCTCCGACCAGGGGGTTGAACACTGAAGCTTTCTTT

clone size: many
J gene: TRBJ2-5
V gene: TRBV7-2
D gene: NA
CDR3 protein: CASSFRVVVQETQYF
CDR3 DNA: TGTGCCAGCAGCTTCAGGGTCGTGGTGCAAGAGACCCAGTACTTC

clone size: many
J gene: TRBJ2-1
V gene: TRBV6-2/TRBV6-3
D gene: NA
CDR3 protein: CASSYYGNEQFF
CDR3 DNA: TGTGCCAGCAGTTACTATGGCAATGAGCAGTTCTTC

clone size: many
J gene: TRBJ2-1
V gene: TRBV5-1
D gene: NA
CDR3 protein: CASSYLQVYNEQFF
CDR3 DNA: TGCGCCAGCAGCTACCTACAAGTCTACAATGAGCAGTTCTTC

clone size: many
J gene: TRBJ1-1
V gene: TRBV5-5
D gene: NA
CDR3 protein: CASSWGVQVNTEAFF
CDR3 DNA: TGTGCCAGCAGCTGGGGGGTACAGGTGAACACTGAAGCTTTCTTT

clone size: many
J gene: TRBJ2-7
V gene: TRBV29-1
D gene: NA
CDR3 protein: CSVGSGGLPYEQYF
CDR3 DNA: TGCAGCGTTGGATCAGGGGGGCTACCCTACGAGCAGTACTTC

clone size: NA
J gene: TRBJ1-1
V gene: TRBV6-2/TRBV6-3
D gene: NA
CDR3 protein: CASSYSGGLRNTEAFF
CDR3 DNA: TGTGCCAGCAGTTACTCTGGAGGACTCCGGAACACTGAAGCTTTCTTT

clone size: many
J gene: TRBJ1-2
V gene: TRBV3-1
D gene: NA
CDR3 protein: CASSQEEAGIYGYTF
CDR3 DNA: TGTGCCAGCAGCCAAGAGGAGGCGGGTATCTATGGCTACACCTTC

clone size: NA
J gene: TRBJ1-5
V gene: TRBV12-3/TRBV12-4
D gene: NA
CDR3 protein: CASSYTTNWGQQPQHF
CDR3 DNA: TGTGCCAGCAGTTACACGACAAATTGGGGGCAACAGCCCCAGCATTTT

clone size: many
J gene: TRBJ2-2
V gene: TRBV7-3
D gene: TRBD2
CDR3 protein: CASGRAGGATGELFF
CDR3 DNA: TGTGCCAGCGGACGAGCGGGAGGGGCGACCGGGGAGCTGTTTTTT

clone size: many
J gene: TRBJ2-1
V gene: TRBV2
D gene: TRBD2
CDR3 protein: CASSPREGISYNEQFF
CDR3 DNA: TGTGCCAGCAGCCCTAGGGAGGGGATCTCCTACAATGAGCAGTTCTTC

clone size: many
J gene: TRBJ2-7
V gene: TRBV20-1
D gene: TRBD1
CDR3 protein: CSASRGQGGYEQYF
CDR3 DNA: TGCAGCGCCTCCCGGGGACAGGGGGGGTACGAGCAGTACTTC

clone size: many
J gene: TRBJ2-7
V gene: TRBV5-1
D gene: TRBD2
CDR3 protein: CASSFSFPSGSEQYF
CDR3 DNA: TGCGCCAGCAGCTTCAGTTTTCCTAGCGGGAGCGAGCAGTACTTC

clone size: few
J gene: TRBJ2-1
V gene: TRBV28
D gene: NA
CDR3 protein: CACSLNTHNEQFF
CDR3 DNA: TGTGCCTGCAGTTTAAACACTCACAATGAGCAGTTCTTC

clone size: NA
J gene: TRBJ2-1
V gene: TRBV5-1
D gene: NA
CDR3 protein: CASSSLGGIGHEQFF
CDR3 DNA: TGCGCCAGCAGCTCCCTGGGGGGAATTGGGCACGAGCAGTTCTTC

clone size: many
J gene: TRBJ2-3
V gene: TRBV5-1
D gene: NA
CDR3 protein: CASSRGTSTDTQYF
CDR3 DNA: TGCGCCAGCAGCCGCGGGACTAGCACAGATACGCAGTATTTT

clone size: many
J gene: TRBJ2-7
V gene: TRBV20-1
D gene: NA
CDR3 protein: CSAPSPDSYEQYF
CDR3 DNA: TGCAGTGCTCCATCCCCGGACAGCTACGAGCAGTACTTC

clone size: many
J gene: TRBJ2-1
V gene: TRBV11-2
D gene: TRBD1
CDR3 protein: CASSFVGQGSNEQFF
CDR3 DNA: TGTGCCAGCAGCTTTGTGGGACAGGGGTCGAATGAGCAGTTCTTC

clone size: many
J gene: TRBJ2-3
V gene: TRBV5-1
D gene: TRBD2
CDR3 protein: CASEREWSDTQYF
CDR3 DNA: TGCGCCAGCGAGCGGGAGTGGTCAGATACGCAGTATTTT

clone size: many
J gene: TRBJ2-7
V gene: TRBV7-8
D gene: TRBD1
CDR3 protein: CASSPSDRDTYEQYF
CDR3 DNA: TGTGCCAGCAGCCCGTCTGACAGGGATACCTACGAGCAGTACTTC

clone size: many
J gene: TRBJ2-1
V gene: TRBV3-1
D gene: NA
CDR3 protein: CASSQSRAVYNEQFF
CDR3 DNA: TGTGCCAGCAGCCAATCCAGGGCCGTCTACAATGAGCAGTTCTTC

clone size: many
J gene: TRBJ2-1
V gene: TRBV20-1
D gene: NA
CDR3 protein: CSAGSGVHEQFF
CDR3 DNA: TGCAGTGCCGGGTCGGGCGTCCATGAGCAGTTCTTC

clone size: NA
J gene: TRBJ2-3
V gene: TRBV5-1
D gene: NA
CDR3 protein: CASGLEGDSTDTQYF
CDR3 DNA: TGCGCCAGCGGCTTGGAAGGAGACAGCACAGATACGCAGTATTTT

clone size: many
J gene: TRBJ2-7
V gene: TRBV2
D gene: NA
CDR3 protein: CASDTYRGGSEQYF
CDR3 DNA: TGTGCCAGCGACACCTATAGGGGGGGTTCCGAGCAGTACTTC

clone size: many
J gene: TRBJ1-4
V gene: TRBV19
D gene: NA
CDR3 protein: CASSPPGVGGEKLFF
CDR3 DNA: TGTGCCAGTAGCCCACCTGGGGTCGGTGGCGAAAAACTGTTTTTT

clone size: many
J gene: TRBJ1-2
V gene: TRBV7-2
D gene: NA
CDR3 protein: CASSLPGENYGYTF
CDR3 DNA: TGTGCCAGCAGCTTACCAGGGGAGAACTATGGCTACACCTTC